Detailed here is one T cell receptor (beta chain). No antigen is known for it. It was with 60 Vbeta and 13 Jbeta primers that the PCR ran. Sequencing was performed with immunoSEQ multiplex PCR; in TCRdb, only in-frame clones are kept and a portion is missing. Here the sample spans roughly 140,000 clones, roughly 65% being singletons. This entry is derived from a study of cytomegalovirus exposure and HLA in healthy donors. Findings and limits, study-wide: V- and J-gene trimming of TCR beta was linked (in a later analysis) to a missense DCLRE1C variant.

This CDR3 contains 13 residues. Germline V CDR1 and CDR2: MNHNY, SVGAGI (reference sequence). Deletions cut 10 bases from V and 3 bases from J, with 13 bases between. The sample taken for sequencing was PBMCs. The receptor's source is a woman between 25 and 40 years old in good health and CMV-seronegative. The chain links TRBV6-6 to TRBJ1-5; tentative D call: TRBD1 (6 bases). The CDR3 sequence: CATVGTLNQPQHF. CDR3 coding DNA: TGTGCCACCGTGGGGACACTCAATCAGCCCCAGCATTTT.